Presented here are 23 T cell receptor beta chains from one specimen sequenced in a study of CD8+CD57+ T cells in acquired aplastic anemia. It was patients with CD8+CD57+ cell expansion by flow cytometry who were chosen for sequencing. CDR3 and TCR beta VDJ profiling relied on genomic DNA as the template. One entry per CDR3 protein, called by TCRdb with MiXCR from the reads. This sample has about 180,000 distinct CDR3 sequences, with roughly 48% found just once. Sequencing was performed on sorted CD4+, CD8+, or CD8+CD57+ T cells (not recorded which) from PBMCs. All receptors come from a human donor with aplastic anemia.

This clonotype was detected ten times or more. J is TRBJ2-6 and V is TRBV19; 7 bases map to TRBD1. The germline V gene encodes CDR1 LNHDA and CDR2 SQIVND (reference sequence). V was pared by 3 bases and J by 0 bases, with 8 bases of the junction left unmatched. The CDR3 sequence is 18 residues long. DNA for the CDR3: TGTGCCAGTAGTATTAGGACAGGCCTGGGCTCTGGGGCCAACGTCCTGACTTTC. It specifies CASSIRTGLGSGANVLTF.

This clonotype was counted many times. This chain links TRBV7-2 with TRBJ2-1; maybe TRBD2 (7 bases). The germline gives CDR1 SGHTA, CDR2 FQGNSA. The CDR3 spans 14 residues. Trimming took 8 bases from V and 0 from J, leaving 11 bases between them. CDR3 amino acids: CASGRGGSYNEQFF. Written as DNA, the CDR3 is TGTGCCAGCGGGAGGGGGGGCTCCTACAATGAGCAGTTCTTC.

This clonotype was counted ten times or more. V is TRBV12-3 or TRBV12-4 and J is TRBJ2-2; no clear D gene. This CDR3 spans 15 amino acids. V was shortened by 3 bases and J by 3 bases, with 11 bases between the two germline ends. The CDR3 DNA sequence: TGTGCCAGCAGTTTTTCGGTCAGAGACACCGGGGAGCTGTTTTTT. Amino acid sequence: CASSFSVRDTGELFF.

This clonotype was detected only a few times. The chain combines TRBV29-1 with TRBJ2-7, with D perhaps matching TRBD1 or TRBD2 (5 bases each). CDR3 length: 15 amino acids. Between the trimmed V and J ends, which lost 0 bases and 5 bases, there was a span of 17 bases. The V gene's germline CDR1 is SQVTM and CDR2 ANQGSEA. The DNA for the CDR3 is TGCAGCGTTGAAGAAGTAGGGGCAGGGAGCGACGAGCAGTACTTC. This codes for CSVEEVGAGSDEQYF.

In this sample, this clonotype turned up many times. The V and J genes are TRBV5-6 and TRBJ2-3, with 13 nucleotides matching TRBD2. Germline V gene lookup returns CDR1 SGHDT and CDR2 YYEEEE. Trimming removed 1 base from V and 4 bases from J; junction bases left unmatched: 6. The CDR3 contains 17 residues. Written as DNA, the CDR3 is TGTGCCAGCAGCTTGCCCGGGACTAGCGGGGACGCAGATACGCAGTATTTT. Protein sequence: CASSLPGTSGDADTQYF.

Many counts were recorded for this clonotype. V usage is TRBV20-1 and J usage is TRBJ2-7, with D possibly TRBD2 on 7 matching bases. The CDR3 extends over 13 amino acids. The V gene lost 6 bases and the J gene lost 5 bases, with 17 bases spanning the gap. Germline CDR1 is DFQATT and CDR2 is SNEGSKA (reference sequence). CDR3 sequence reads: CSAGGRTFNEQYF. The CDR3 region has the DNA TGCAGTGCCGGGGGGCGGACTTTCAACGAGCAGTACTTC.

This clonotype was detected a few times. The chain uses TRBV18 and TRBJ1-2; perhaps TRBD1 as D (5 bases). This CDR3 contains 16 residues. Trimming left V 2 bases short and J 2 bases short, with 15 bases between. Germline CDR1 and CDR2: KGHSH and LQKENI. CDR3 residues: CASSPNPGRGNYGYTF. In DNA, the CDR3 is TGTGCCAGCTCACCAAATCCAGGGAGGGGAAACTATGGCTACACCTTC. The full variable domain, rest sourced from reference TRBV18 and TRBJ1-2, is NAGVMQNPRHLVRRRGQEARLRCSPMKGHSHVYWYRQLPEEGLKFMVYLQKENIIDESGMPKERFSAEFPKEGPSILRIQQVVRGDSAAYFCASSPNPGRGNYGYTFGSGTRLTVV.

The rearrangement joins TRBV24-1 to TRBJ1-1; D possibly corresponds to TRBD1 (5 bases). Per germline, CDR1 KGHDR and CDR2 SFDVKD. Trimming left V 5 bases short and J 2 bases short, with 11 bases between. The CDR3 sequence is 14 residues long. CDR3 DNA: TGTGCCACCAGTGCTGCAGGGAGCAACACTGAAGCTTTCTTT. Translating it yields CATSAAGSNTEAFF.

The chain has TRBV6-1 and TRBJ2-1, with D possibly called TRBD1 or TRBD2 (6 bases each). This CDR3 is 16 amino acids long. Trimming removed 3 bases from V and 4 bases from J, with 16 bases in between. The germline CDR1 and CDR2 sequences are MNHNS and SASEGT. Here the CDR3 DNA reads TGTGCCAGCAGTGAGTTTGAGGGGGGAAAATACAATGAGCAGTTCTTC. Translated: CASSEFEGGKYNEQFF.

In this sample, this clonotype turned up many times. At one of its ends the junction is not consistent with the germline gene, which may arise from a read error. The rearrangement links TRBV19 to TRBJ1-2; maybe TRBD1 (6 bases). The CDR3 length is 12 residues. CDR1 LNHDA and CDR2 SQIVND come from the germline V gene (reference sequence). CDR3 sequence reads: CVSRQDVRGYTF. The CDR3, as DNA: TGTGTCAGTAGACAGGACGTGAGAGGCTACACCTTC.

V usage is TRBV20-1 and J usage is TRBJ2-3; D might be TRBD2 (6 bases). Germline V gene lookup returns CDR1 DFQATT and CDR2 SNEGSKA (reference sequence). This CDR3 spans 15 amino acids. With 4 bases removed from V and 1 base from J, the gap between germline ends came to 15 bases. The CDR3 DNA is TGCAGTGCTAAGGGACTCCTAGGCGGCACAGATACGCAGTATTTT. This encodes CSAKGLLGGTDTQYF.

V usage is TRBV19 and J usage is TRBJ1-2; D might be TRBD1 (5 bases). This CDR3 has 15 residues. CDR1 LNHDA and CDR2 SQIVND come from the germline V gene (reference sequence). The ends were cut back, 7 bases at V and 6 bases at J, with 21 bases in the middle. The CDR3 DNA reads as TGTGCCAGTATCGGAAGGGGAGGAAATTTGGATGGCTACACCTTC. Amino acid sequence: CASIGRGGNLDGYTF.

The V call is TRBV19, the J call TRBJ2-3, with TRBD1 matching over 8 bases. Germline CDR1 LNHDA, CDR2 SQIVND (reference sequence). The CDR3 covers 14 residues. V shed 7 bases and J 1 base; nucleotides not matched to a gene: 4. This CDR3 reads CASTPDRGTDTQYF. The CDR3 nucleotides read TGTGCCAGTACCCCGGACAGGGGCACAGATACGCAGTATTTT.

The rearrangement joins TRBV25-1 to TRBJ1-1, with D perhaps matching TRBD1 (5 bases). The V end lost 0 bases, the J end lost 3 bases, and 20 bases lay between the germline ends. The CDR3 spans 18 residues. Germline CDR1 and CDR2: MGHDK and SYGVNS. CDR3 nucleotides: TGTGCCAGCAGTGAATATGCGGTTAGGGCAGGGCGGTACACTGAAGCTTTCTTT. It is translated as CASSEYAVRAGRYTEAFF.

This clonotype is a singleton in its sample. V is TRBV2 and J is TRBJ1-1; D may be TRBD1 (6 bases). With 4 bases removed from V and 1 base from J, the gap between germline ends came to 10 bases. This CDR3 contains 14 residues. CDR1 is SNHLY and CDR2 is FYNNEI in the germline V gene. CDR3 DNA: TGTGCCAGCAGTGCGGCAGGGGAGAACACTGAAGCTTTCTTT. As protein: CASSAAGENTEAFF.

The V gene is TRBV7-2, the J gene TRBJ1-5; D remains ambiguous. The V gene lost 0 bases and the J gene lost 7 bases, with 13 bases spanning the gap. CDR3 length: 15 amino acids. The germline CDR1 and CDR2 sequences are SGHTA and FQGNSA. CDR3 DNA sequence: TGTGCCAGCAGCTTAGCGGGCGGGAATGGCCAGCCCCAGCATTTT. It specifies CASSLAGGNGQPQHF.

Worth noting for this clonotype: The CDR3 does not end in the conserved phenylalanine or tryptophan, so this is likely a read error. The chain combines TRBV15 with TRBJ2-1; perhaps D is TRBD1 or TRBD2 (6 bases each). V was trimmed by 9 bases and J by 8 bases, leaving 17 bases between them. From germline, CDR1 is LNHNV and CDR2 YYDKDF (reference sequence). The CDR3 covers 13 residues. CDR3 amino acids: CATSGGLSDEQFI. The CDR3 DNA reads as TGTGCCACTAGTGGGGGGCTGAGCGATGAGCAGTTCATC.

Many counts were recorded for this clonotype. The DNA of the CDR3 is TGTGCCAGCAGAACATCCCATGGCTACACCTTC. Translating gives CASRTSHGYTF. The V and J genes are TRBV6-5 and TRBJ1-2; D remains unclear. The ends were cut back, 6 bases at V and 6 bases at J, with 8 bases in the middle. Germline CDR1 reads MNHEY; CDR2 reads SVGAGI. This CDR3 region has 11 residues.

This chain links TRBV30 with TRBJ1-6; no reliable D call. This CDR3 is built from 11 residues. Trimming removed 4 bases at V and 7 bases at J, with 5 bases between. Germline loops: CDR1 GTSNPN, CDR2 SVGIG (reference sequence). CDR3 region: CAWNANSPLHF. The CDR3 DNA sequence: TGTGCCTGGAACGCAAATTCACCCCTCCACTTT.

Details on this clonotype: The junction does not match germline at one end; this may be a read error. The rearrangement joins TRBV5-1 to TRBJ2-5, with a tentative D call TRBD2 (6 bases). Germline values: CDR1 SGHRS, CDR2 YFSETQ. The CDR3 is 14 amino acids. The CDR3 spells CASSLEAGLETQCF. The DNA for the CDR3 is TGCGCCAGCAGCTTGGAAGCGGGTTTGGAGACCCAGTGCTTC.

V usage is TRBV5-1 and J usage is TRBJ1-4, with D possibly TRBD1 on 5 matching bases. The V gene's germline CDR1 is SGHRS and CDR2 YFSETQ. This CDR3 spans 14 amino acids. The V end was cut by 3 bases, the J end by 5 bases, with 11 bases between. CDR3 DNA sequence: TGCGCCAGCAGCTGGGCAGGGATCAATGAAAAACTGTTTTTT. As protein: CASSWAGINEKLFF.

This clonotype was observed many times. V and J are TRBV10-1 and TRBJ2-5; no definite D call. Trimming removed 8 bases from V and 6 bases from J, with 19 bases in between. This CDR3 has 14 residues. Germline V gene sequence: CDR1 WNHNN, CDR2 SYGVQD (reference sequence). CDR3 DNA sequence: TGCGCCAGCGCCCCGGGTGGCGGTCGGAAGACCCAGTACTTC. Amino acid sequence: CASAPGGGRKTQYF.

The chain uses TRBV20-1 and TRBJ2-7; D gene uncertain. Trimming pared 6 bases from V and 4 bases from J, leaving 19 bases between. Germline CDR1 and CDR2: DFQATT and SNEGSKA (reference sequence). This CDR3 has 14 amino acids. CDR3 sequence (DNA): TGCAGTGCCCCGTCGACGGCCGCCGGGTACGAGCAGTACTTC. Translating gives CSAPSTAAGYEQYF.